The rows below give T cell receptor beta chains drawn from one sample of a study of blood T cells in healthy people across ages. TCRdb redid the calling of the 5' RACE reads with MiXCR, one entry per CDR3 protein. The data contain 700,000 or so distinct CDR3 sequences, 20% to 25% of them singletons. Sequencing used blood. The origin of the receptors is a man between 65 and 80 years old in good health. Each CDR3 is given with its conserved first and last residue. D genes are given only for firm matches. Not every row has a clone size; where given, it reads once, few, many or a size class.

NA	TRBV5-6	TRBJ2-1	NA	CASGEGPDNEQFF	TGTGCCAGTGGTGAGGGTCCGGACAATGAGCAGTTCTTC
NA	TRBV28	TRBJ2-3	TRBD1	CASSFRDRGQTDTQYF	TGTGCCAGCAGTTTCAGGGACAGGGGGCAGACAGATACGCAGTATTTT
NA	TRBV7-9	TRBJ2-5	NA	CASSLGLASAETQYF	TGTGCCAGCAGCTTAGGGCTTGCTAGCGCCGAGACCCAGTACTTC
NA	TRBV12-3/TRBV12-4	TRBJ2-5	TRBD2	CASSSSGGARETQYF	TGTGCCAGCAGTTCCAGCGGGGGGGCCAGGGAGACCCAGTACTTC
NA	TRBV5-1	TRBJ2-7	TRBD2	CASSLRLAGPHEQYF	TGCGCCAGCAGTTTGAGACTAGCGGGGCCTCACGAGCAGTACTTC
few	TRBV14	TRBJ2-5	NA	CASSQDLSRQETQYF	TGTGCCAGCAGCCAAGATCTGAGTAGGCAAGAGACCCAGTACTTC
NA	TRBV20-1	TRBJ1-1	TRBD1	CSALPRTGLNTEAFF	TGCAGTGCGTTGCCCCGGACAGGCCTGAACACTGAAGCTTTCTTT
few	TRBV12-3/TRBV12-4	TRBJ1-2	TRBD1	CASSRTGEGYTF	TGTGCCAGCAGCCGCACAGGGGAGGGCTACACCTTC
NA	TRBV10-3	TRBJ1-2	TRBD1	CAIRGDRGQDYGYTF	TGTGCCATCAGGGGGGACAGGGGTCAGGACTATGGCTACACCTTC
few	TRBV7-9	TRBJ1-2	NA	CASSLEAGYTF	TGTGCCAGCAGCTTGGAGGCTGGCTACACCTTC
NA	TRBV11-2	TRBJ1-4	NA	CASSTRTGSLVATNEKLFF	TGTGCCAGCAGCACCAGAACGGGGAGCCTCGTTGCAACTAATGAAAAACTGTTTTTT
NA	TRBV12-3/TRBV12-4	TRBJ1-5	NA	CASSFWAGNQPQQF	TGTGCCAGCAGTTTTTGGGCAGGCAATCAGCCCCAGCAATTT
many	TRBV6-5	TRBJ1-6	TRBD1	CASSYSGQTYNSPLHF	TGTGCCAGCAGTTACTCGGGACAGACCTATAATTCACCCCTCCACTTT
few	TRBV30	TRBJ1-2	NA	CAWSAYNYGYTF	TGTGCCTGGAGTGCTTACAACTATGGCTACACCTTC